This is a list of T cell receptor beta chains from one sample in a study of response to subunit inactivated influenza vaccine. One entry per CDR3 protein results from TCRdb running MiXCR on the RT-PCR reads. Of a few hundred thousand distinct CDR3 sequences in the sample, over 9% were seen once. This sample was shared with a second study, whose subject was T cells expressing NK-cell markers.

Sequenced here: PBMCs from blood, sampled on the day of vaccination. These TCRs come from a middle-aged man who received an inactivated influenza vaccine. Each CDR3 is given with its conserved first and last residue. A D gene is named only where the DNA matches it firmly. The size of a clone is reported for some rows only, either as once, few or many, or as a class for expanded clones.

cdr3_aa cdr3_nt cdr3_length j_call v_call d_call clone_size
CASSLPTGVKGTQYF TGTGCCAGCAGCCTCCCGACAGGGGTGAAGGGTACGCAGTATTTT 15 TRBJ2-3 TRBV7-6 TRBD1 few
CSGRDSGPEQYF TGCAGCGGGCGGGACTCGGGACCCGAGCAGTACTTC 12 TRBJ2-7 TRBV29-1 - -
CSAPRQGQETQYF TGCAGTGCCCCCCGGCAGGGGCAAGAGACCCAGTACTTC 13 TRBJ2-5 TRBV20-1 - few
CASWAPANTEAFF TGTGCCAGCTGGGCCCCGGCAAACACTGAAGCTTTCTTT 13 TRBJ1-1 TRBV28 - -
CASSPNGVSVGNTIYF TGTGCCAGCAGCCCTAACGGGGTTAGCGTTGGAAACACCATATATTTT 16 TRBJ1-3 TRBV7-8 - many
CASSFSGNRGELFF TGTGCCAGCAGTTTTTCTGGTAACCGAGGGGAGCTGTTTTTT 14 TRBJ2-2 TRBV12-3/TRBV12-4 - few
CASSLGQRDNEQFF TGCGCCAGCAGCTTGGGCCAGCGGGACAATGAGCAGTTCTTC 14 TRBJ2-1 TRBV5-1 - few
CASSPGTEFSYGYTF TGTGCCAGCAGTCCCGGGACTGAGTTTAGCTATGGCTACACCTTC 15 TRBJ1-2 TRBV7-9 - -
CASSLEMGQSSYEQYF TGCGCCAGCAGCTTGGAAATGGGACAGTCATCCTACGAGCAGTACTTC 16 TRBJ2-7 TRBV5-1 TRBD1 few
CSARRTHQPQHF TGCAGTGCTAGACGGACGCATCAGCCCCAGCATTTT 12 TRBJ1-5 TRBV20-1 - few
CASSVRQGSEQYF TGTGCCAGCAGCGTACGACAGGGTTCCGAGCAGTACTTC 13 TRBJ2-7 TRBV3-1 TRBD1 -
CASSSEVSGQPQHF TGTGCCAGCAGTTCAGAGGTGAGCGGCCAGCCCCAGCATTTT 14 TRBJ1-5 TRBV28 - -
CASSVVIQNEQYF TGTGCCAGCAGCGTAGTTATCCAGAACGAGCAGTACTTC 13 TRBJ2-7 TRBV9 - -
CSAGRTGGGQETQYF TGCAGTGCTGGCCGAACAGGGGGCGGGCAAGAGACCCAGTACTTC 15 TRBJ2-5 TRBV20-1 TRBD1 many
CASSSGLSGRYTGELFF TGTGCCAGCAGTTCGGGTTTAAGCGGCCGTTACACCGGGGAGCTGTTTTTT 17 TRBJ2-2 TRBV12-3/TRBV12-4 - -
CATSRGGTGGAYEQYF TGTGCCACCAGCAGAGGAGGGACAGGGGGGGCCTACGAGCAGTACTTC 16 TRBJ2-7 TRBV15 TRBD1 few
CSAWTSGGTDTQYF TGCAGTGCCTGGACTAGCGGGGGCACAGATACGCAGTATTTT 14 TRBJ2-3 TRBV20-1 TRBD2 -
CASSHPTSGYEQYF TGTGCCAGCAGCCACCCCACTAGCGGCTACGAGCAGTACTTC 14 TRBJ2-7 TRBV7-2 TRBD2 -
CASSFQGAQETQYF TGTGCCAGCAGCTTTCAGGGCGCACAAGAGACCCAGTACTTC 14 TRBJ2-5 TRBV5-5 - -
CASSYERPRTQYF TGTGCCAGCAGTTACGAGCGGCCAAGGACCCAGTACTTC 13 TRBJ2-5 TRBV6-2/TRBV6-3 - -
CASNPQNTGELFF TGTGCCAGCAACCCACAGAACACCGGGGAGCTGTTTTTT 13 TRBJ2-2 TRBV12-3/TRBV12-4 - few
CASSKKVPIIPPLGSWTSGAEQYF TGTGCCAGCAGCAAGAAAGTCCCCATTATTCCCCCCCTAGGTTCCTGGACTAGCGGGGCCGAGCAGTACTTC 24 TRBJ2-7 TRBV21-1 - -
CASRPLGGEQYF TGTGCCAGCAGACCCCTCGGGGGCGAGCAGTACTTC 12 TRBJ2-7 TRBV25-1 - -
CPGSRNGTSGINEQFF TGTCCTGGGAGCAGAAACGGGACTAGCGGGATCAATGAGCAGTTCTTC 16 TRBJ2-1 TRBV22-1 - -
CASSPRDRGREQYF TGTGCCAGCAGTCCCCGGGACAGGGGGCGCGAGCAGTACTTC 14 TRBJ2-7 TRBV12-3/TRBV12-4 TRBD1 -
CASSPGAGTGYTDTQYF TGTGCCAGCAGCCCGGGGGCCGGGACAGGATACACAGATACGCAGTATTTT 17 TRBJ2-3 TRBV5-8 TRBD1 few
CASYSGQTYNEQFF TGTGCCAGTTACTCGGGGCAGACCTACAATGAGCAGTTCTTC 14 TRBJ2-1 TRBV5-5 - many
CASSFGTQETQYF TGTGCCAGCAGCTTTGGCACCCAAGAGACCCAGTACTTC 13 TRBJ2-5 TRBV5-5 - many
CASSRTGIGEQYF TGTGCCAGCAGTAGGACAGGGATAGGCGAGCAGTACTTC 13 TRBJ2-7 TRBV6-1 TRBD1 few
CASSVLRATNEKLFF TGCGCCAGCAGTGTCCTACGGGCAACTAATGAAAAACTGTTTTTT 15 TRBJ1-4 TRBV4-1 - few
CASSTDTNQPQHF TGCGCCAGCAGCACGGACACCAATCAGCCCCAGCATTTT 13 TRBJ1-5 TRBV5-1 - few
CAISESTHTGELFF TGTGCCATCAGTGAGTCGACGCACACCGGGGAGCTGTTTTTT 14 TRBJ2-2 TRBV10-3 - -
CSVANHRGRDNIQYF TGCAGCGTTGCCAACCACAGGGGGCGAGACAACATTCAGTACTTC 15 TRBJ2-4 TRBV29-1 TRBD1 few
CSARGQGSNQPQHF TGCAGTGCTAGAGGGCAGGGGAGCAATCAGCCCCAGCATTTT 14 TRBJ1-5 TRBV20-1 - few
CASSLVAGTSGSRDEQFF TGTGCCAGCAGCTTAGTGGCCGGGACTAGCGGGAGTAGGGATGAGCAGTTCTTC 18 TRBJ2-1 TRBV7-8 TRBD2 -
CASSQGPREYETQYF TGTGCCAGCAGCCAAGGGCCCAGGGAATACGAGACCCAGTACTTC 15 TRBJ2-5 TRBV3-1 - many
CASRTGTAGYAQYF TGTGCCAGCAGGACCGGGACAGCAGGCTACGCGCAGTACTTC 14 TRBJ2-7 TRBV28 TRBD1 -
CASSDVIGGQETQYF TGTGCCAGCAGCGACGTTATCGGGGGCCAAGAGACCCAGTACTTC 15 TRBJ2-5 TRBV7-8 - few
CASSFAGQGFGDTQYF TGTGCCAGCAGCTTCGCGGGACAGGGTTTCGGAGATACGCAGTATTTT 16 TRBJ2-3 TRBV12-3/TRBV12-4 TRBD1 -
CASSLGGDYTDTQYF TGTGCCAGCAGCTTAGGTGGGGATTACACAGATACGCAGTATTTT 15 TRBJ2-3 TRBV7-2 - few
CASSATTSGILYNEQFF TGTGCCAGTAGTGCCACAACTAGCGGGATTCTTTACAATGAGCAGTTCTTC 17 TRBJ2-1 TRBV19 TRBD2 few
CASSPTRGVNYGYTF TGTGCCAGCAGCCCCACCAGGGGGGTGAACTATGGCTACACCTTC 15 TRBJ1-2 TRBV3-1 TRBD1 many
CASRGGQGKDRSEQYF TGTGCCAGCAGGGGTGGACAGGGGAAGGATCGGAGCGAGCAGTACTTC 16 TRBJ2-7 TRBV3-1 TRBD1 -
CASSKTRPGDSPLHF TGCGCCAGCAGCAAAACACGGCCGGGAGATTCACCCCTCCACTTT 15 TRBJ1-6 TRBV5-1 - -
CASSQDRGHNQPQHF TGCGCCAGCAGCCAAGACCGCGGGCACAATCAGCCCCAGCATTTT 15 TRBJ1-5 TRBV4-3 - few
CSVATEYQETQYF TGCAGCGTAGCGACAGAGTACCAAGAGACCCAGTACTTC 13 TRBJ2-5 TRBV29-1 - -
CASSQGARSLNTEAFF TGCGCCAGCAGCCAAGGCGCACGCAGCTTGAACACTGAAGCTTTCTTT 16 TRBJ1-1 TRBV4-3 - many
CACHSGQWGRQYF TGTGCCTGTCACTCTGGACAATGGGGACGGCAGTACTTC 13 TRBJ2-7 TRBV30 - few
CATSTNTGELFF TGTGCCACCAGTACAAACACCGGGGAGCTGTTTTTT 12 TRBJ2-2 TRBV24-1 - many
CASSTSTGRETQYF TGTGCCAGCAGTACCTCGACAGGTCGGGAGACCCAGTACTTC 14 TRBJ2-5 TRBV28 - -
CASSYSISVPNNEQFF TGTGCCAGCAGTTACTCGATCTCCGTACCAAACAATGAGCAGTTCTTC 16 TRBJ2-1 TRBV6-2/TRBV6-3 - few
CASSKLTGGSQFF TGTGCCAGCAGCAAACTCACAGGGGGTTCACAGTTCTTC 13 TRBJ2-1 TRBV21-1 - many